Shown below are 24 T cell receptor beta chains from a single sample sequenced in a study of blood T cells in healthy people across ages. A J-beta primer mix and a sample-barcoded 5' primer were used in a second PCR of roughly 7 to 12 cycles. From the 5' RACE reads, TCRdb called clonotypes with MiXCR, one entry per CDR3 protein. The table has about 640,000 distinct CDR3 sequences, over 40% seen once. What was sequenced was blood. These receptors were obtained from a man older than 75 in good health.

Remarks on this clonotype: At one of its ends the junction is not consistent with the germline gene, which may arise from a read error. CDR3 in DNA: TGTGCCAGCAGCGTAGATACTCTGAGCACAGGTACGCAGTATTTT. This gives the protein CASSVDTLSTGTQYF. The chain recombines TRBV9 with TRBJ2-3; D might be TRBD1 (5 bases). Germline V gives CDR1 SGDLS, CDR2 YYNGEE. CDR3 length equals 15 residues. Combining the CDR3 with reference TRBV9 and TRBJ2-3 gives the whole variable domain DSGVTQTPKHLITATGQRVTLRCSPRSGDLSVYWYQQSLDQGLQFLIQYYNGEERAKGNILERFSAQQFPDLHSELNLSSLELGDSALYFCASSVDTLSTGTQYFGPGTRLTVL.

The chain links TRBV15 to TRBJ2-7; perhaps TRBD1 as D (6 bases). The germline gives CDR1 LNHNV, CDR2 YYDKDF (reference sequence). V lost 3 bases to trimming and J lost 3 bases, with 15 bases between them. The CDR3 spans 15 residues. The CDR3 DNA sequence: TGTGCCACCAGCAGCGTGGGAACAGGGAGCTACGAGCAGTACTTC. Translated, it gives CATSSVGTGSYEQYF.

This CDR3 reads CASSFGVDGVAFF. The DNA for the CDR3 is TGTGCCAGCAGCTTCGGGGTGGATGGGGTAGCTTTCTTT. This chain links TRBV5-6 with TRBJ1-1; D unclear. The V end was cut by 2 bases, the J end by 10 bases, with 15 bases between. This CDR3 contains 13 residues. Looked up from germline, CDR1 is SGHDT and CDR2 is YYEEEE.

This clonotype was seen more than once but under ten times. The J gene is TRBJ2-3, the V gene TRBV5-1, with 10 bases identical to TRBD2. The CDR3 runs 17 residues. Germline CDR1 and CDR2: SGHRS and YFSETQ. V lost 3 bases to trimming and J lost 3 bases; unmatched junction nucleotides: 10. The CDR3 spells CASSSGSSGGATDTQYF. CDR3 DNA sequence: TGCGCCAGCAGCTCTGGGTCTAGCGGGGGTGCTACAGATACGCAGTATTTT.

The V call is TRBV5-1, the J call TRBJ2-1; 7 bases agree with TRBD2. The germline gives CDR1 SGHRS, CDR2 YFSETQ. With V trimmed by 0 bases and J by 10 bases, 10 bases remained unmatched. The CDR3 totals 15 residues. In nucleotides, the CDR3 is TGCGCCAGCAGCTTGGCGGCGGGAGTAGGCTACGAGCAGTTCTTC. As protein: CASSLAAGVGYEQFF.

V and J are TRBV6-2 or TRBV6-3 and TRBJ2-2; 7 bases are shared with TRBD1. V shed 5 bases and J 4 bases; nucleotides not matched to a gene: 7. Germline-derived CDR1 and CDR2 are MNHEY and SVGEGT. This CDR3 has 15 residues. The DNA of the CDR3 is TGTGCCAGCAGTAAAACCGGGACAGTCACCGGGGAGCTGTTTTTT. The encoded protein is CASSKTGTVTGELFF.

As to this clonotype: This may arise from a read error, as a much more abundant clone is one base away. This rearrangement joins TRBV6-2 or TRBV6-3 to TRBJ2-5; possibly TRBD1 for D (6 bases). This CDR3 comprises 15 residues. Germline lookup yields CDR1 MNHEY and CDR2 SVGEGT. The CDR3 bases are TGTGACAGCAGTCCGAATACAGGGTACCAAGAGACCCAGTACTTC. Translated, it gives CDSSPNTGYQETQYF.

In this sample, this clonotype turned up a few times. The J gene is TRBJ2-1, the V gene TRBV7-2; 11 bases agree with TRBD2. The CDR3 covers 17 residues. Germline V gene data show CDR1 as SGHTA and CDR2 as FQGNSA. The V segment lost 5 bases and the J segment 5 bases; nucleotides outside the gene matches: 11. The CDR3 sequence: CASSKTAGTSGNNEQFF. The CDR3 DNA follows: TGTGCCAGCAGCAAAACCGCCGGGACTAGCGGAAACAATGAGCAGTTCTTC.

CDR3 in DNA: TGTGCCAGCAGTTACCAAACCGGGGAGCTGTTTTTT. Translation gives CASSYQTGELFF. The chain is built from TRBV6-2 or TRBV6-3 and TRBJ2-2; D unresolved. Germline CDR1 is MNHEY and CDR2 is SVGEGT. Trimming cost V 2 bases and J 5 bases, with 3 bases left between them. This CDR3 contains 12 residues.

The chain carries TRBV7-2 and TRBJ2-5; 8 positions agree with TRBD2. The V gene's germline CDR1 is SGHTA and CDR2 FQGNSA. The CDR3 has 15 residues. With 1 base clipped from V and 5 bases from J, the junction kept 6 bases outside the gene matches. Here the CDR3 DNA reads TGTGCCAGCAGCTTAGGAGGTGGCGGGGGGGAGACCCAGTACTTC. It specifies CASSLGGGGGETQYF.

This sequence joins TRBV21-1 and TRBJ2-7; TRBD1 is taken as the D call from the table, unchecked against the DNA. TRBV21-1 is classified as a pseudogene. The CDR3 has 14 residues. The CDR3 here is CASSGFGGSYEQYF. CDR3 sequence (DNA): TGTGCCAGCAGCGGATTTGGGGGCAGCTACGAGCAGTACTTC.

The CDR3 is CASSQDVAGGFQETQYF. The DNA for the CDR3 is TGCGCCAGCAGCCAAGATGTGGCGGGGGGTTTTCAAGAGACCCAGTACTTC. The chain couples TRBV4-3 to TRBJ2-5; 8 bases fit TRBD2. Germline V lookup: CDR1 LGHNA, CDR2 YSLEER. Germline trimming cut 0 bases from V and 2 bases from J; bases unmatched to any gene: 8. The CDR3 has 17 residues.

The CDR3 reads CACLGDRGTAQHF. CDR3 DNA sequence: TGTGCCTGTCTCGGCGACAGGGGCACGGCCCAGCATTTT. The chain uses TRBV30 and TRBJ1-5; TRBD1 matches 8 bases. Germline CDR1 is GTSNPN and CDR2 is SVGIG (reference sequence). The V gene end was trimmed by 6 bases and the J gene end by 11 bases; junction bases not matched to a gene: 12. The CDR3 sequence is 13 residues long.

This chain uses TRBV12-5 with TRBJ1-2; D ambiguous. This CDR3 contains 14 residues. Germline CDR1 LGHNT, CDR2 FRNRAP. Trimming took 2 bases from V and 1 from J, leaving 8 bases between them. CDR3 nucleotides: TGTGCTAGTGGTTTGAGAGGTATTAACTATGGCTACACCTTC. It specifies CASGLRGINYGYTF.

The rearrangement uses TRBV11-2 and TRBJ1-1; 7 bases map to TRBD1. This CDR3 spans 15 amino acids. The V gene end was trimmed by 2 bases and the J gene end by 4 bases; junction bases not matched to a gene: 7. The germline V gene has CDR1 SGHAT and CDR2 FQNNGV. CDR3 coding DNA: TGTGCCAGCAGCTTATCGGCAGGGGGTATCACTGAAGCTTTCTTT. Translating gives CASSLSAGGITEAFF.

This chain uses TRBV20-1 with TRBJ2-5; 9 positions match TRBD1. The J call could be wrong; TRBJ2-7 is a better fit for the DNA end. Looked up from germline, CDR1 is DFQATT and CDR2 is SNEGSKA (reference sequence). The CDR3 extends over 13 amino acids. CDR3 loop: CSAARDRVNEQYF. In DNA form, the CDR3 reads TGCAGTGCTGCCCGGGACAGGGTAAACGAGCAGTACTTC.

This clonotype was seen a handful of times. The J gene is TRBJ2-3, the V gene TRBV20-1; D remains ambiguous. Germline V gene sequence: CDR1 DFQATT, CDR2 SNEGSKA (reference sequence). CDR3 length equals 16 residues. Trimming took off 2 bases at V and 2 bases at J, with 17 bases between the two ends. In nucleotides, the CDR3 is TGCAGTGCTAGATCACTCCGGAGAGGCTACACAGATACGCAGTATTTT. It yields the protein CSARSLRRGYTDTQYF.

J is TRBJ2-2 and V is TRBV28; maybe TRBD2 (6 bases). Deletions cut 2 bases from V and 0 bases from J, with 13 bases between. This CDR3 has 17 amino acids. Germline lookup yields CDR1 MDHEN and CDR2 SYDVKM. The CDR3 region has the DNA TGTGCCAGCAGTTTAATTTTCTCGGGGGCGAACACCGGGGAGCTGTTTTTT. Protein product: CASSLIFSGANTGELFF.

There are many counts of this clonotype. The chain combines TRBV20-1 with TRBJ2-7; D unclear. From germline, CDR1 is DFQATT and CDR2 SNEGSKA (reference sequence). The V end was cut by 4 bases, the J end by 6 bases, with 13 bases between. The CDR3 has 12 residues. The CDR3 DNA follows: TGCAGTGCTATTGGCGGCACCCGCGAGCAGTACTTC. It translates to CSAIGGTREQYF.

The chain couples TRBV7-9 to TRBJ2-1; 12 nucleotides match TRBD2. Unmatched junction bases numbered 6, after V lost 4 bases and J lost 8 bases. This CDR3 contains 15 residues. CDR1 is SEHNR and CDR2 is FQNEAQ in the germline V gene (reference sequence). The CDR3, as DNA: TGTGCCAGCAGCTCTAGACTAGCGGGAGAGGATGAGCAGTTCTTC. It encodes CASSSRLAGEDEQFF.

CDR3 sequence (DNA): TGTGCCAGCACCCCTGGGGGGGGCTCGTATCAGCCCCAGCATTTT. As protein: CASTPGGGSYQPQHF. This chain uses TRBV28 with TRBJ1-5; D may be TRBD1 (6 bases). CDR3 length: 15 amino acids. The V and J ends lost 7 bases and 5 bases respectively, with 18 bases between them. Germline V gives CDR1 MDHEN, CDR2 SYDVKM.

This clonotype was seen repeatedly, ten times or more. The genes are TRBV20-1 and TRBJ2-5; D not resolved. V shed 3 bases and J shed 1 base, with 12 bases lying between them. Germline V gives CDR1 DFQATT, CDR2 SNEGSKA (reference sequence). This CDR3 comprises 14 residues. Here the CDR3 reads CSASTQNPQETQYF. The CDR3 DNA reads as TGCAGTGCTAGTACCCAGAATCCCCAAGAGACCCAGTACTTC.

J is TRBJ2-7 and V is TRBV6-2 or TRBV6-3; 9 bases agree with TRBD2. The last part of the DNA fits TRBJ2-5 better; the J call may be wrong. The CDR3 extends over 16 amino acids. The germline CDR1 and CDR2 sequences are MNHEY and SVGEGT. As DNA, the CDR3 is TGTGCCAGCAGTTACGTCCCGAGCGGGGGGTCGGAGACCCAGTACTTC. Amino acid sequence: CASSYVPSGGSETQYF.

This clonotype was recorded at least ten times. The chain combines TRBV7-2 with TRBJ2-1; 7 bases agree with TRBD1. In germline, CDR1 is SGHTA, CDR2 FQGNSA. V dropped 4 bases and J dropped 4; count of bases not matched to a gene: 4. This CDR3 has 14 amino acids. The CDR3 reads CASSSGQEYNEQFF. The CDR3 DNA reads TGTGCCAGCAGCTCCGGACAGGAGTACAATGAGCAGTTCTTC.